What follows are 32 T cell receptor beta chains derived from one specimen sequenced in a study of Ad26.COV2.S vaccination and SARS-CoV-2 variants. Produced via immunoSEQ multiplex PCR; TCRdb's table is partial and in-frame only. The data show around 450,000 clones, about 88% seen once. The treatment was: 15 to 20 received Ad26.COV2.S at low or high dose, single or two shots; about 5 received placebo; per-sample allocation not given. Repertoires come from day 63 after the first vaccine or placebo injection. Material: peripheral blood, obtained in a trial of Ad26.COV2.S vaccine versus placebo. These TCRs come from a person between 18 and 65 years old who received the Ad26.COV2.S COVID-19 vaccine or a placebo.

The V and J genes are TRBV3-1 (or the pseudogene TRBV3-2) and TRBJ2-1; 7 positions match TRBD2. The trim removed 0 bases at V and 3 bases at J, leaving 8 bases unmatched. Germline V gene data show CDR1 as LGHDT and CDR2 as YNNKEL (reference sequence). CDR3 length: 17 residues. In DNA form, the CDR3 reads TGTGCCAGCAGCCAAGATAATCGGCTAGCGGTCTACAATGAGCAGTTCTTC. It encodes CASSQDNRLAVYNEQFF.

This sequence joins TRBV19 and TRBJ1-1; TRBD1 matches at 10 bases. Per germline, CDR1 LNHDA and CDR2 SQIVND (reference sequence). The CDR3 loop spans 14 amino acids. With 6 bases clipped from V and 6 bases from J, the junction kept 7 bases outside the gene matches. Written as DNA, the CDR3 is TGTGCCAGTAGCCCTGGACAGGGGGTCCCTGAAGCTTTCTTT. Translation gives CASSPGQGVPEAFF.

The gene calls are TRBV7-9 and TRBJ2-7, with no clear D. Per germline, CDR1 SEHNR and CDR2 FQNEAQ (reference sequence). The length of the CDR3 is 12 residues. Between the trimmed V and J ends, which lost 10 bases and 1 base, there was a span of 11 bases. The CDR3 is CATDTDSYEQYF. CDR3 bases: TGTGCCACTGACACGGATTCCTACGAGCAGTACTTC.

The chain combines TRBV7-2 with TRBJ1-1; TRBD1 is a possible D gene (5 bases). This CDR3 is built from 14 residues. Per germline, CDR1 SGHTA and CDR2 FQGNSA. The V end was cut by 1 base, the J end by 2 bases, with 8 bases between. The CDR3 DNA reads as TGTGCCAGCAGCTTAGTGGGGGATAACACTGAAGCTTTCTTT. Translated, it gives CASSLVGDNTEAFF.

Only a few counts were recorded for this clone. Written as DNA, the CDR3 is TGTGCCAGCAGTCCACCGGGACTAGCGGGAATTGAGCAGTTCTTC. Translation: CASSPPGLAGIEQFF. This chain joins TRBV28 and TRBJ2-1; TRBD2 matches at 13 bases. Trimming at V came to 5 bases and at J to 9 bases, leaving 7 bases not matched to a gene. From germline, CDR1 is MDHEN and CDR2 SYDVKM. The CDR3 has 15 residues. The whole variable domain, remainder taken from reference TRBV28 and TRBJ2-1, is DVKVTQSSRYLVKRTGEKVFLECVQDMDHENMFWYRQDPGLGLRLIYFSYDVKMKEKGDIPEGYSVSREKKERFSLILESASTNQTSMYLCASSPPGLAGIEQFFGPGTRLTVL.

The J gene is TRBJ1-3, the V gene TRBV3-1 (or the pseudogene TRBV3-2); D perhaps matches TRBD1 (5 bases). Per the germline V gene, CDR1 is LGHDT and CDR2 is YNNKEL (reference sequence). The CDR3 has 15 residues. V lost 3 bases and J lost 0, with 9 bases in between. This CDR3 reads CASSQTDSSGNTIYF. The DNA for the CDR3 is TGTGCCAGCAGCCAGACAGACAGCTCTGGAAACACCATATATTTT.

This rearrangement joins TRBV7-9 to TRBJ2-1; D ambiguous. V was trimmed by 0 bases and J by 7 bases, leaving 7 bases between them. The germline CDR1 and CDR2 sequences are SEHNR and FQNEAQ (reference sequence). The CDR3 consists of 13 residues. CDR3 sequence (DNA): TGTGCCAGCAGCTTAGCGGACGGGAATGAGCAGTTCTTC. Its translation is CASSLADGNEQFF.

V and J are TRBV4-2 and TRBJ2-4, with unresolved D. V lost 4 bases and J lost 0, with 10 bases in between. The germline V gene encodes CDR1 LGHNA and CDR2 YNFKEQ. The CDR3 runs to 15 residues. CDR3 amino acids: CASSPTPGAKNIQYF. The CDR3 region has the DNA TGTGCCAGCAGCCCAACTCCAGGAGCCAAAAACATTCAGTACTTC.

The table lists this clone with a count of one. The CDR3 DNA follows: TGTGCCATCAGTGGCAGAAATACCTACGAGCAGTACTTC. Residues: CAISGRNTYEQYF. The chain couples TRBV10-3 to TRBJ2-7; D gene ambiguous. Germline values: CDR1 ENHRY, CDR2 SYGVKD. This CDR3 is built from 13 residues. V lost 4 bases, J lost 2 bases, and 9 bases lay in between.

This sequence joins TRBV6-1 and TRBJ1-5; D is unresolved. Trimming pared 2 bases from V and 0 bases from J, leaving 8 bases between. Germline CDR1 and CDR2: MNHNS and SASEGT. This CDR3 has 15 amino acids. This CDR3 reads CASSEPSHSNQPQHF. Written as DNA, the CDR3 is TGTGCCAGCAGTGAACCCAGTCATAGCAATCAGCCCCAGCATTTT.

The chain combines TRBV19 with TRBJ1-4; D is undetermined. The V gene lost 10 bases and the J gene lost 8 bases, with 17 bases spanning the gap. CDR3 length equals 13 residues. The germline V gene encodes CDR1 LNHDA and CDR2 SQIVND (reference sequence). The CDR3 nucleotides are TGTGCCACCGAGGATGGCGTAAAGGAAAAACTGTTTTTT. Protein sequence: CATEDGVKEKLFF.

This CDR3 is CASSPRTTGELFF. The CDR3, as DNA: TGTGCCAGCTCACCAAGGACCACCGGGGAGCTGTTTTTT. The rearrangement joins TRBV18 to TRBJ2-2; D gene unclear. Trimming cost V 2 bases and J 4 bases, with 5 bases left between them. Germline V CDR1 and CDR2: KGHSH, LQKENI. The CDR3 consists of 13 residues. The full variable domain, with the rest looked up from reference TRBV18 and TRBJ2-2, is NAGVMQNPRHLVRRRGQEARLRCSPMKGHSHVYWYRQLPEEGLKFMVYLQKENIIDESGMPKERFSAEFPKEGPSILRIQQVVRGDSAAYFCASSPRTTGELFFGEGSRLTVL.

The CDR3 loop reads CASSPFRDRIYGYTF. For the CDR3, the DNA is TGTGCCAGCTCACCATTTCGGGACAGGATCTATGGCTACACCTTC. The rearrangement links TRBV18 to TRBJ1-2; 8 bases fit TRBD1. Trimming took 2 bases from V and 4 from J; bases not matched to a gene: 6. The CDR3 length is 15 residues. Germline-derived CDR1 and CDR2 are KGHSH and LQKENI. The whole variable domain, filled in from reference TRBV18 and TRBJ1-2, reads NAGVMQNPRHLVRRRGQEARLRCSPMKGHSHVYWYRQLPEEGLKFMVYLQKENIIDESGMPKERFSAEFPKEGPSILRIQQVVRGDSAAYFCASSPFRDRIYGYTFGSGTRLTVV.

The chain employs TRBV28 and TRBJ2-7; D is possibly TRBD1 (6 bases). Germline loops: CDR1 MDHEN, CDR2 SYDVKM. The CDR3 has 15 amino acids. Trimming cost V 5 bases and J 7 bases, with 21 bases left between them. The CDR3 spells CASSPADRLPGEQYF. The CDR3 DNA reads as TGTGCCAGCAGTCCCGCTGACAGGTTACCTGGGGAGCAGTACTTC.

This clone was observed a few times. The chain links TRBV11-2 to TRBJ1-1, with 7 positions matching TRBD1. Trimming removed 3 bases from V and 3 bases from J; junction bases left unmatched: 7. Germline CDR1 and CDR2: SGHAT and FQNNGV. The CDR3 runs 15 residues. CDR3 sequence reads: CASSFVVRGDTEAFF. CDR3 coding DNA: TGTGCCAGCAGCTTCGTCGTCAGGGGGGACACTGAAGCTTTCTTT.

The chain carries TRBV6-1 and TRBJ1-1; 9 bases are a match to TRBD1. Trimming at V came to 0 bases and at J to 1 base, leaving 6 bases not matched to a gene. Germline V gene data show CDR1 as MNHNS and CDR2 as SASEGT. The CDR3 is made up of 17 amino acids. CDR3 sequence (DNA): TGTGCCAGCAGTGAAGCGCAGGGACAGGGACGGAACACTGAAGCTTTCTTT. Protein sequence: CASSEAQGQGRNTEAFF.

The chain is built from TRBV9 and TRBJ2-1; D perhaps matches TRBD2 (5 bases). The CDR3 length is 16 residues. CDR1 SGDLS and CDR2 YYNGEE come from the germline V gene. V was clipped by 3 bases and J by 3 bases, with 16 bases between them. The CDR3 loop reads CASSGRTLGFYNEQFF. In DNA, the CDR3 is TGTGCCAGCAGCGGTCGGACTCTAGGATTCTACAATGAGCAGTTCTTC.

The chain carries TRBV20-1 and TRBJ1-1; a possible D gene is TRBD1 (6 bases). Germline CDR1 reads DFQATT; CDR2 reads SNEGSKA (reference sequence). The germline V and J ends were trimmed by 6 bases and 11 bases, with 16 bases remaining between them. The CDR3 extends over 11 amino acids. CDR3: CSATNRDVAFF. For the CDR3, the DNA is TGCAGTGCAACTAACAGGGATGTGGCTTTCTTT.

The CDR3 DNA is TGCGCCAGCAGCTTGGGTAACCTTAACAGGAACACTGAAGCTTTCTTT. Translated: CASSLGNLNRNTEAFF. The chain couples TRBV5-1 to TRBJ1-1, with no clear D. V was clipped by 0 bases and J by 1 base, with 13 bases between them. Germline-derived CDR1 and CDR2 are SGHRS and YFSETQ. The CDR3 consists of 16 residues.

The chain combines TRBV28 with TRBJ1-5; tentatively, D is TRBD1 (5 bases). The CDR3 extends over 14 amino acids. Germline V lookup: CDR1 MDHEN, CDR2 SYDVKM. V was cut by 7 bases and J by 2 bases, with 12 bases left in between. CDR3 in DNA: TGTGCCAGCACCGGGACTAGGGGCAATCAGCCCCAGCATTTT. Translated, it gives CASTGTRGNQPQHF.

This clone was seen only once. V is TRBV4-1 and J is TRBJ2-7; a possible D gene is TRBD1 (6 bases). From germline, CDR1 is MGHRA and CDR2 YSYEKL. Trimming took off 2 bases at V and 5 bases at J, with 13 bases between the two ends. The CDR3 is made up of 14 amino acids. The CDR3 region has the DNA TGCGCCAGCAGCCAATCGACAGGACGGGACGAGCAGTACTTC. Translating gives CASSQSTGRDEQYF.

The V call is TRBV24-1, the J call TRBJ2-5; maybe TRBD1 (5 bases). Trimming stripped 9 bases from V and 4 bases from J, with 17 bases between. CDR1 KGHDR and CDR2 SFDVKD come from the germline V gene. The CDR3 has 14 amino acids. CDR3 DNA sequence: TGTGCCACCGCCACATCAACGCAGGGAGAGACCCAGTACTTC. Translating it yields CATATSTQGETQYF.

The gene calls are TRBV2 and TRBJ2-2, with D possibly being TRBD1 or TRBD2 (5 bases each). The CDR3 is 14 residues long. Germline values: CDR1 SNHLY, CDR2 FYNNEI. Trimming took 2 bases from V and 4 from J, leaving 8 bases between them. The CDR3 loop reads CASSEHGGTGELFF. The CDR3 nucleotides read TGTGCCAGCAGTGAACATGGGGGCACCGGGGAGCTGTTTTTT. The variable domain in full, with the rest retrieved from reference TRBV2 and TRBJ2-2, is EPEVTQTPSHQVTQMGQEVILRCVPISNHLYFYWYRQILGQKVEFLVSFYNNEISEKSEIFDDQFSVERPDGSNFTLKIRSTKLEDSAMYFCASSEHGGTGELFFGEGSRLTVL.

The V and J genes are TRBV28 and TRBJ2-7, with D maybe TRBD1 (6 bases). The CDR3 contains 18 residues. CDR1 and CDR2 (germline): MDHEN, SYDVKM. V was clipped by 2 bases and J by 7 bases, with 27 bases between them. DNA for the CDR3: TGTGCCAGCAGTTTAATGGCCCGAGGGGGTATATCATTCGGGGAGCAGTACTTC. Protein product: CASSLMARGGISFGEQYF.

V is TRBV5-4 and J is TRBJ2-2; a possible D gene is TRBD1 (6 bases). V dropped 1 base and J dropped 4 bases, with 17 bases sitting between them. Germline-derived CDR1 and CDR2 are SGHNT and YYREEE (reference sequence). The CDR3 totals 17 residues. CDR3 DNA: TGTGCCAGCAGCTTGAGTGTCTGGGGGCCGGGCACCGGGGAGCTGTTTTTT. Translation gives CASSLSVWGPGTGELFF.

In DNA form, the CDR3 reads TGTGCCAGCAGCCCCGTCACAGGGACTAACTATGGCTACACCTTC. It encodes CASSPVTGTNYGYTF. The rearrangement links TRBV6-5 to TRBJ1-2, with D possibly TRBD1 on 6 matching bases. The ends were cut back, 6 bases at V and 0 bases at J, with 14 bases in the middle. In germline, CDR1 is MNHEY, CDR2 SVGAGI. The CDR3 contains 15 residues.

The chain recombines TRBV6-6 with TRBJ1-5, with D unresolved. The CDR3 length is 14 residues. The V and J ends lost 1 base and 7 bases respectively, with 11 bases between them. CDR1 and CDR2 from the germline V gene are MNHNY and SVGAGI (reference sequence). The CDR3 DNA reads as TGTGCCAGCAGTTACTTGGGCCCAGGACAGCCCCAGCATTTT. As protein: CASSYLGPGQPQHF.

This sequence joins TRBV19 and TRBJ1-1; D call uncertain. This CDR3 has 15 amino acids. Trimming took 3 bases from V and 0 from J, leaving 11 bases between them. Germline V gene data show CDR1 as LNHDA and CDR2 as SQIVND (reference sequence). The DNA for the CDR3 is TGTGCCAGTAGTATTGGGAACAGAATGAACACTGAAGCTTTCTTT. Its protein product is CASSIGNRMNTEAFF.

The chain is built from TRBV9 and TRBJ2-7; 7 bases agree with TRBD1. CDR3 length: 15 residues. Germline CDR1 and CDR2: SGDLS and YYNGEE. Germline trimming cut 0 bases from V and 7 bases from J; bases unmatched to any gene: 10. The CDR3 here is CASSVGDRDVWEQYF. The CDR3 DNA sequence: TGTGCCAGCAGCGTAGGAGACAGGGATGTGTGGGAGCAGTACTTC.

The chain is built from TRBV10-3 and TRBJ2-3; 8 positions agree with TRBD1. The CDR3 covers 15 residues. The germline gives CDR1 ENHRY, CDR2 SYGVKD. Trimming took 8 bases from V and 4 from J; bases not matched to a gene: 11. CDR3 amino acids: CAIAIGTGNSDTQYF. The CDR3 DNA is TGTGCCATCGCGATTGGGACAGGCAATTCAGATACGCAGTATTTT.

The chain uses TRBV9 and TRBJ1-1; D ambiguous. V was clipped by 4 bases and J by 3 bases, with 13 bases between them. Germline V gives CDR1 SGDLS, CDR2 YYNGEE. The CDR3 spans 14 residues. DNA for the CDR3: TGTGCCAGCAGCTTATCGGGCCGTGACACTGAAGCTTTCTTT. Residues: CASSLSGRDTEAFF.

This clone occurred once. The chain links TRBV7-2 to TRBJ2-1; the D call may be TRBD1 or TRBD2 (6 bases each). The CDR3 contains 16 residues. V lost 2 bases, J lost 0 bases, and 11 bases lay in between. From germline, CDR1 is SGHTA and CDR2 FQGNSA. The CDR3 DNA is TGTGCCAGCAGCTTATGGGGGGCAAGCTCCTACAATGAGCAGTTCTTC. Translation gives CASSLWGASSYNEQFF.